The clone carrying this T cell receptor beta chain has only a few counts. Germline V CDR1 and CDR2: SGHRS, YFSETQ. The CDR3 is made up of 15 amino acids. V dropped 4 bases and J dropped 2; count of bases not matched to a gene: 5. The data were taken from a study of CD8+ T cells in alopecia areata. As for treatment: oral pan-JAK inhibitor, 5-10 mg twice daily. Sequencing templates came from extracted RNA that was reverse transcribed into cDNA. The table came from immunoSEQ multiplex PCR; TCRdb's copy has only in-frame clones and leaves some out. Here the sample spans roughly 200,000 clones, about 55% being singletons.

The source of this sequence is a human donor with alopecia areata. The sequenced sample was CD8+ T cells sorted from blood, obtained at week 24, from a patient treated with tofacitinib. The chain employs TRBV5-1 and TRBJ2-2; 7 nucleotides line up with TRBD1. The CDR3 loop is CASSPGQANTGELFF. DNA for the CDR3: TGCGCCAGCAGCCCCGGACAGGCCAACACCGGGGAGCTGTTTTTT.